This T cell receptor beta chain was retrieved from a study of blood T cell repertoires in COVID-19. Across the whole study: Both acute and convalescent COVID-19 samples were obtained from the United States, Italy and Spain. From T cells, B-cell-depleted T cells, or PBMCs came the material, which was cDNA or gDNA.

J gave up 7 bases and V 0 bases, and 7 bases lay outside the gene matches. Per the germline V gene, CDR1 is LGHNT and CDR2 is FRNRAP. The CDR3 spans 16 residues. In this sample, this clone turned up once. As handled by the study authors: Reference gene primer amplification gave estimated nucleated cell counts. The repertoire was sequenced with immunoSEQ multiplex PCR; TCRdb's copy has only in-frame clones and lacks some. From that table come the V and J calls and clone size; the DNA was used to work out D and trimming. The repertoire consists of 170,000 or so clones, with about 86% occurring once and the leading ten covering 5.5% to 8%.

The sample consisted of peripheral blood. This TCR was sampled from a man over 45 with active or convalescent COVID-19. The rearrangement links TRBV12-5 to TRBJ2-1, with 9 bases matching TRBD2. CDR3 region: CASGLVRREGRNEQFF. In nucleotides, the CDR3 is TGTGCTAGTGGTTTGGTCCGGCGGGAGGGCCGAAATGAGCAGTTCTTC.